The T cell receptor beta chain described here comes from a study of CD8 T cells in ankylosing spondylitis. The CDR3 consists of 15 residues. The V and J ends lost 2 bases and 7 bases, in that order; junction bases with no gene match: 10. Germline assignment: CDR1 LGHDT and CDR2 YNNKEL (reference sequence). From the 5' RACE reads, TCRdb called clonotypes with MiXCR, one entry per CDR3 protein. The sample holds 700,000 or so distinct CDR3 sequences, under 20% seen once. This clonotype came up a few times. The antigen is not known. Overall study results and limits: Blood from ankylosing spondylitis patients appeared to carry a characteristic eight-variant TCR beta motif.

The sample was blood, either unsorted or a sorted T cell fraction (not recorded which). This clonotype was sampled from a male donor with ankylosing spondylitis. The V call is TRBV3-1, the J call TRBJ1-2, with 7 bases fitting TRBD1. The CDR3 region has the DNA TGTGCCAGCAGCCAATTGAACAGGGGCCAGGGTGGCTACACCTTC. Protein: CASSQLNRGQGGYTF.